This T cell receptor (beta chain) is drawn from a study of shared clonotypes between healthy human individuals (dated by TCRdb to about 2020). Turning to the overall study: The cohort comprised two women and three men aged 18 to 49 years. Blood TCR repertoires of a handful of healthy adults were deeply sequenced to estimate repertoire size and the extent of clonotype sharing between individuals. Libraries were prepared and TCR repertoires were sequenced by different laboratories using diverse techniques, in order to increase sequencing depth and limit assay-specific biases. Each donor's leukapheresis produced roughly between roughly 0.85 and 10 billion PBMCs.

The donors were healthy, HIV-negative adults with no recently reported acute infections or vaccinations. Only Caucasian adults living in Nashville, Tennessee, USA were represented among the donors. In the unsorted samples, some 94 million PBMCs were counted, and genomic DNA was extracted using the QIAamp DNA Blood Mini kit. Blood was obtained by leukapheresis, after which PBMCs were separated by Ficoll-Histopaque density gradient centrifugation and cryopreserved in liquid nitrogen vapor phase. TCR CDR3 regions were amplified from genomic DNA by multiplex PCR using the deep immunoSEQ assay. Extracted genomic DNA from each cell subset was spread evenly across all wells of several immunoSEQ 96-well plates, with each plate serving as a replicate. For unsorted PBMC, each replicate PCR was loaded with approximately 0.3 ug genomic DNA, equivalent to about 30,000 T cell genomes. Ten immunoSEQ deep assay plates were used to sequence the unsorted PBMC genomic DNA. The purified libraries were quantified using a Qubit 3.0 fluorometer, sized with a Bioanalyzer 2100, and then quantified again using the KAPA Library Quantification kit. A separate single-read 150-cycle Illumina NextSeq 550 flow cell was used to sequence each immunoSEQ 96-well plate. The authors' pipeline ran thus. Because only junctional sequences without quality scores were contained in the immunoSEQ output, filtering matching that applied to full-length reads could not be performed. To assign V/J genes and CDR3, sequences were annotated against IMGT germline references using PyIR, a Python wrapper for IgBLAST v1.9. Any read was removed if the V/J assignment was weak (E-value above 1e-6), the CDR3 was missing, or the read contained stop codons, out-of-frame junctions, or ambiguous translated residues. A V3J clonotype was defined by an identical inferred V gene, J gene, and CDR3 amino acid sequence. The percentage overlap between two repertoires was calculated by dividing the number of shared unique clonotypes by the size of the smaller repertoire. Three approaches were used to assess repertoire richness: RTK rarefaction, the Chao1 estimator, and Recon v2.1 estimates of unobserved clonotypes. TCRdb limited this immuneACCESS table to in-frame rearrangements with V and J called. A share of clones is missing; checked studies link under half to unresolved V genes, and the rest is unexplained. The V and J calls and clone size were taken over from that table, and D and trimming were inferred from the DNA. The sample contains about half a million clones, 79% of them found a single time. The ten largest account for approximately 12% of the sample.

To note about this clone: The antigen it recognizes is unknown. No base qualities exist here, and no much larger clone lies one base off it.

Results the study describes overall, beyond this receptor: Pairwise subsampling indicated that sequencing depth was expected to affect the degree of clonotype sharing among donors. Sampling was restricted to blood, and TCR repertoires in tissue are likely to differ from TCR repertoires in blood. Because the study included a small number of donors, the genetic and exposure-history diversity represented was limited.

Germline trimming amounts to 0 bases on V and 7 bases on J, with 14 as the count of junction bases outside the gene matches. Reading from cysteine to phenylalanine, the CDR3 counts 18 amino acids. The sequence is cut down to CDR3 DNA, 54 bases in frame from base 1. CDR1 and CDR2 are drawn from the germline V gene (reference sequence): SGHAT, FQDESV. The sequence is built from TRBV11-1 and TRBJ2-3, with 9 bases matching TRBD1. The sequence came from a woman between 40 and 50 years old in good health. Some clones in this sample may be carry-over from other donors' samples. Sequencing was done on a sample of PBMCs. The bases are TGTGCCAGCAGCTTAGCAAGGACAGGGGATACCCGACTGTATACGCAGTATTTT. Its protein reads: CASSLARTGDTRLYTQYF.